This is a list of T cell receptor beta chains from one sample in a study of cytomegalovirus exposure and HLA in healthy donors. TCRdb's table, derived via immunoSEQ multiplex PCR, lists solely in-frame clones and lacks some. Of roughly 160,000 clones in the sample, about 85% were seen once. Sequenced: PBMCs. The origin of the receptors is a boy younger than 10 in good health and CMV-seronegative. Both conserved end residues are part of each CDR3. The order of the fields is J gene, clone size, CDR3 length, V gene, D gene, CDR3 protein, CDR3 DNA. The D gene is left open where the match is weak. The size of a clone is reported for some rows only, either as once, few or many, or as a class for expanded clones.

J gene: TRBJ2-3
clone size: -
CDR3 length: 16
V gene: TRBV15
D gene: TRBD1
CDR3 protein: CATSRQGQAAGDTQYF
CDR3 DNA: TGTGCCACCAGCAGACAGGGACAGGCGGCAGGAGATACGCAGTATTTT

J gene: TRBJ2-7
clone size: -
CDR3 length: 15
V gene: TRBV5-1
D gene: -
CDR3 protein: CASSLEGGLTYEQYF
CDR3 DNA: TGCGCCAGCAGCTTGGAAGGGGGACTAACCTACGAGCAGTACTTC

J gene: TRBJ1-2
clone size: -
CDR3 length: 14
V gene: TRBV6-5
D gene: TRBD1
CDR3 protein: CASSEQGVHYGYTF
CDR3 DNA: TGTGCCAGCAGTGAACAGGGGGTACACTATGGCTACACCTTC

J gene: TRBJ2-1
clone size: -
CDR3 length: 14
V gene: TRBV6-5
D gene: TRBD2
CDR3 protein: CASSPGTSKNEQFF
CDR3 DNA: TGTGCCAGCAGTCCCGGGACTAGCAAGAATGAGCAGTTCTTC

J gene: TRBJ2-5
clone size: -
CDR3 length: 13
V gene: TRBV19
D gene: -
CDR3 protein: CASSWTVQETQYF
CDR3 DNA: TGTGCCAGTAGTTGGACAGTCCAAGAGACCCAGTACTTC

J gene: TRBJ2-1
clone size: -
CDR3 length: 18
V gene: TRBV25-1
D gene: TRBD1
CDR3 protein: CASSELDRAGLYYNEQFF
CDR3 DNA: TGTGCCAGCAGTGAACTAGACAGGGCAGGGCTATATTACAATGAGCAGTTCTTC

J gene: TRBJ1-1
clone size: -
CDR3 length: 15
V gene: TRBV25-1
D gene: -
CDR3 protein: CASSEFGGLSTEAFF
CDR3 DNA: TGTGCCAGCAGTGAATTCGGGGGGTTGAGCACTGAAGCTTTCTTT

J gene: TRBJ2-7
clone size: -
CDR3 length: 17
V gene: TRBV19
D gene: TRBD1
CDR3 protein: CASSPPFPPGQASEQYF
CDR3 DNA: TGTGCCAGTAGCCCACCATTCCCCCCGGGACAGGCGTCCGAGCAGTACTTC

J gene: TRBJ1-5
clone size: -
CDR3 length: 19
V gene: TRBV6-1
D gene: TRBD1
CDR3 protein: CASSVLVGQGLGSNQPQHF
CDR3 DNA: TGTGCCAGCAGTGTCTTAGTGGGACAGGGGCTGGGTAGCAATCAGCCCCAGCATTTT

J gene: TRBJ1-6
clone size: once
CDR3 length: 15
V gene: TRBV5-4
D gene: -
CDR3 protein: CASSLVGQYNSPLHF
CDR3 DNA: TGTGCCAGCAGCTTGGTAGGACAGTATAATTCACCCCTCCACTTT

J gene: TRBJ2-3
clone size: -
CDR3 length: 15
V gene: TRBV18
D gene: -
CDR3 protein: CASHRPGVPVDTQYF
CDR3 DNA: TGTGCCAGCCACAGACCCGGGGTACCAGTGGATACGCAGTATTTT

J gene: TRBJ1-2
clone size: -
CDR3 length: 14
V gene: TRBV6-5
D gene: -
CDR3 protein: CASSETTEPNGYTF
CDR3 DNA: TGTGCCAGCAGTGAGACTACAGAGCCAAATGGCTACACCTTC

J gene: TRBJ2-7
clone size: -
CDR3 length: 14
V gene: TRBV19
D gene: -
CDR3 protein: CASSIRGPIYEQYF
CDR3 DNA: TGTGCCAGTAGTATCCGAGGGCCCATCTACGAGCAGTACTTC

J gene: TRBJ2-1
clone size: -
CDR3 length: 14
V gene: TRBV11-3
D gene: TRBD2
CDR3 protein: CASSSGLARAEQFF
CDR3 DNA: TGTGCCAGCAGCTCGGGACTAGCCCGGGCTGAGCAGTTCTTC

J gene: TRBJ2-2
clone size: once
CDR3 length: 15
V gene: TRBV9
D gene: -
CDR3 protein: CASSVGQGPTGELFF
CDR3 DNA: TGTGCCAGCAGCGTAGGGCAGGGGCCCACCGGGGAGCTGTTTTTT

J gene: TRBJ1-4
clone size: once
CDR3 length: 16
V gene: TRBV27
D gene: -
CDR3 protein: CASSPDGRAFNEKLFF
CDR3 DNA: TGTGCCAGCAGTCCCGATGGCAGGGCCTTTAATGAAAAACTGTTTTTT

J gene: TRBJ2-1
clone size: once
CDR3 length: 17
V gene: TRBV11-3
D gene: TRBD1
CDR3 protein: CASSSRGTGASYNEQFF
CDR3 DNA: TGTGCCAGCAGCTCCAGGGGGACAGGGGCTTCCTACAATGAGCAGTTCTTC

J gene: TRBJ2-5
clone size: -
CDR3 length: 15
V gene: TRBV5-4
D gene: -
CDR3 protein: CASSRGSPGLETQYF
CDR3 DNA: TGTGCCAGCAGCAGAGGGTCCCCCGGTCTCGAGACCCAGTACTTC

J gene: TRBJ1-2
clone size: once
CDR3 length: 15
V gene: TRBV28
D gene: -
CDR3 protein: CASSPQGRRTYGYTF
CDR3 DNA: TGTGCCAGCAGTCCACAAGGACGGAGGACCTATGGCTACACCTTC